This T cell receptor (beta chain) was sequenced for a study of blood T cell repertoires in COVID-19. Sequenced by immunoSEQ multiplex PCR; TCRdb stores in-frame clones only, minus some. This sample yields about 150,000 clones, of which around nine tenths are seen a single time; roughly 2.2% belongs to the top ten. The CDR3 covers 21 residues. Germline V gene lookup returns CDR1 MGHRA and CDR2 YSYEKL. V gave up 0 bases and J gave up 5 bases; unmatched junction bases: 13. This sequence originates from a woman aged 70-85 years with acute or convalescent COVID-19. V gene TRBV4-1 combines with J gene TRBJ2-2; 15 positions match TRBD2. The source material was peripheral blood. The DNA of the CDR3 is TGCGCCAGCAGCCAAGATTTGAGAGGACTAGCGGGGGGGCGAGCTACCGGGGAGCTGTTTTTT. Encoded protein: CASSQDLRGLAGGRATGELFF.